The text below deals with one TCR beta chain. Its antigen is still unknown. TCRdb called the RT-PCR reads again in MiXCR, with one record for every CDR3 protein. Among roughly 180,000 distinct CDR3 sequences listed, about 9% were seen once. V gave up 2 bases and J gave up 6 bases, with 10 bases separating them. Germline CDR1 reads MNHNY; CDR2 reads SVGAGI (reference sequence). The CDR3 has 13 residues. This sample stems from a study of response to subunit inactivated influenza vaccine. Study-wide results and limits: Few additional T cells are recruited per seasonal influenza vaccination, authors suggested.

V gene TRBV6-6 combines with J gene TRBJ1-2; D unclear. The sample was non-naive T cells sorted from PBMCs, taken on the day of vaccination. The receptor was isolated from a man aged 50 to 60 who received an inactivated influenza vaccine. The chain's CDR3 is CASSYEDGDGYTF. Written as DNA, the CDR3 is TGTGCCAGCAGTTACGAGGATGGGGATGGCTACACCTTC.